This TCR beta chain was found in a study of T cell responses to AZD1222 COVID-19 vaccine. As for this clone: Antigen specificity is unknown.

Findings of the study overall: Most donors were white British, females outnumbered males, and clonal diversity was possibly underestimated.

CDR3 length: 15 residues. Germline CDR1 LGHDT, CDR2 YNNKEL (reference sequence). V shed 1 base, J shed 4 bases, and the junction held 1 base outside the gene matches. The data were produced by immunoSEQ multiplex PCR, yet TCRdb's version contains in-frame clones alone and is incomplete. The sample has about 75,000 clones, roughly 88% seen once. The receptor's source is an adult who received the MenACWY meningococcal vaccine as a control. The rearrangement uses TRBV3-1 (or the pseudogene TRBV3-2) and TRBJ1-5, with 10 bases lining up with TRBD1. The source was peripheral blood, collected 28 days after the second dose of the MenACWY control vaccine. CDR3 DNA: TGTGCCAGCAGCCAAGCGGACAGGGGGAATCAGCCCCAGCATTTT. Amino acid sequence: CASSQADRGNQPQHF.